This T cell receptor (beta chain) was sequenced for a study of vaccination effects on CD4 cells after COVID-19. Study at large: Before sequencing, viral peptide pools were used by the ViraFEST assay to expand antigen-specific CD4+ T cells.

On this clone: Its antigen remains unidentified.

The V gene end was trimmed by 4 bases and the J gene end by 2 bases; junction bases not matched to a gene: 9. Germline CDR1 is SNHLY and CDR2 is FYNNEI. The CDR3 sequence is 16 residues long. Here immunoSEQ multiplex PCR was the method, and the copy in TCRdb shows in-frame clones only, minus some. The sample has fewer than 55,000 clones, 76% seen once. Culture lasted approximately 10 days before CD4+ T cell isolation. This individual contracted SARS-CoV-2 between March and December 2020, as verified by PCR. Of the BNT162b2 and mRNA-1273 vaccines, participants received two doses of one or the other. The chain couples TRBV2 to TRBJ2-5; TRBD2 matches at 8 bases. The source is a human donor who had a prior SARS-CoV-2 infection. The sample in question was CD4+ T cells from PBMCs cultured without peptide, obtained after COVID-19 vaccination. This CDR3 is CASSALVTSAQETQYF. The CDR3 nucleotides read TGTGCCAGCAGTGCTCTGGTGACTAGCGCACAAGAGACCCAGTACTTC.